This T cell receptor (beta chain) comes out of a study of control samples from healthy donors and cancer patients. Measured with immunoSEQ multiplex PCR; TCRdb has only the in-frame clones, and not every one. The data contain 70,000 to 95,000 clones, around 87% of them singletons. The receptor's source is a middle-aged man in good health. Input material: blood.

The CDR3 loop is CASSLGLVLTGELFF. CDR3 nucleotide sequence: TGTGCCAGCAGTTTAGGGCTAGTTCTTACCGGGGAGCTGTTTTTT. The chain recombines TRBV28 with TRBJ2-2; D is uncertain. Trimming shortened V by 2 bases and J by 5 bases, and 12 bases separated the two germline ends. The V gene's germline CDR1 is MDHEN and CDR2 SYDVKM. The CDR3 loop spans 15 amino acids.